The sequence of this T cell receptor beta chain was determined in a study of T cells in Graves' hyperthyroidism and ophthalmopathy. Study-level points and caveats: In blood, most of the thyroid clonotypes expanded above 0.001 were also present. A 13 V-J model separated ophthalmopathy from stable hyperthyroidism.

Comments on this clonotype: Its antigen is not known.

Amplified regions were TCR beta CDR3 sequences from RNA transcripts. Initially, a first-round RT-PCR of the TCR CDR3 employed the HTBI primer set. TCRdb reprocessed the multiplex PCR reads with MiXCR, giving one entry per CDR3 protein. The sample lists 640,000 or so distinct CDR3 sequences, approximately 15% occurring once. This CDR3 is built from 15 residues. CDR1 is ENHRY, CDR2 SYGVKD, per germline. Trimming removed 4 bases at V and 7 bases at J, with 16 bases between. At least 3 on the Clinical Activity Score was recorded for ophthalmopathy patients, who also had NOSPECS grade at least 4 and duration under 3 months. Uncontrolled infection, other autoimmune disease, pregnancy or lactation disqualified patients from enrolment.

The source of this sequence is a woman aged 18-29 years with Graves' ophthalmopathy. The gene calls are TRBV10-3 and TRBJ2-2; a weak D match, TRBD1 (6 bases). Specimen: blood. The CDR3 DNA reads as TGTGCCATCAGTGGCCAGGGGAGACCCCACGGGGAGCTGTTTTTT. Its protein is CAISGQGRPHGELFF.